This is a list of T cell receptor beta chains from one sample in a study of blood T cell repertoires in COVID-19. Here immunoSEQ multiplex PCR was the method, and the copy in TCRdb shows in-frame clones only, minus some. The table includes a few hundred thousand clones, around 90% detected once. Sequenced sample: PBMCs or T cells enriched from blood (not recorded which). The receptor source for this set is a woman between 18 and 29 years old who had recovered from COVID-19. Each CDR3 is given with its conserved first and last residue. The order of the fields is J gene, clone size, V gene, D gene, CDR3 protein, CDR3 DNA. A D gene is named only where the DNA matches it firmly. Expanded clones are given a class, and other clones once, few, many or no size at all.

j_gene: TRBJ2-5
abundance: -
v_gene: TRBV5-1
d_gene: TRBD2
CDR3aa: CASSPFPGLAGGQGETQYF
CDR3nt: TGCGCCAGCAGCCCCTTCCCGGGACTAGCGGGGGGGCAGGGAGAGACCCAGTACTTC

j_gene: TRBJ1-2
abundance: -
v_gene: TRBV6-1
d_gene: -
CDR3aa: CASSEQGLLGYGYTF
CDR3nt: TGTGCCAGCAGTGAGCAAGGACTGTTAGGGTATGGCTACACCTTC

j_gene: TRBJ1-2
abundance: once
v_gene: TRBV7-3
d_gene: -
CDR3aa: CASSLTAQPIRGYTF
CDR3nt: TGTGCCAGCAGCTTAACAGCACAGCCCATCCGGGGCTACACCTTC

j_gene: TRBJ1-5
abundance: few
v_gene: TRBV6-5
d_gene: -
CDR3aa: CASSYSTRQPQHF
CDR3nt: TGTGCCAGCAGTTACTCGACTAGGCAGCCCCAGCATTTT

j_gene: TRBJ1-5
abundance: -
v_gene: TRBV2
d_gene: -
CDR3aa: CASSNREEGNQPQHF
CDR3nt: TGTGCCAGCAGTAACAGGGAAGAGGGCAATCAGCCCCAGCATTTT

j_gene: TRBJ2-2
abundance: -
v_gene: TRBV18
d_gene: -
CDR3aa: CASSYSTENTGELFF
CDR3nt: TGTGCCAGCTCATATTCGACAGAAAACACCGGGGAGCTGTTTTTT

j_gene: TRBJ1-2
abundance: -
v_gene: TRBV23-1
d_gene: TRBD1
CDR3aa: CASSHRVGQGSGYGYTF
CDR3nt: TGCGCCAGCAGTCACCGGGTGGGACAGGGATCCGGCTATGGCTACACCTTC

j_gene: TRBJ2-2
abundance: -
v_gene: TRBV5-1
d_gene: -
CDR3aa: CASSFRTGELFF
CDR3nt: TGCGCCAGCAGCTTCCGCACCGGGGAGCTGTTTTTT

j_gene: TRBJ1-3
abundance: -
v_gene: TRBV7-2
d_gene: -
CDR3aa: CASSPKTGPSGNTIYF
CDR3nt: TGTGCCAGCAGCCCGAAGACAGGACCCTCTGGAAACACCATATATTTT

j_gene: TRBJ1-5
abundance: -
v_gene: TRBV27
d_gene: TRBD1
CDR3aa: CASSLQGNSNQPQHF
CDR3nt: TGTGCCAGCAGCTTACAGGGGAACAGCAATCAGCCCCAGCATTTT

j_gene: TRBJ2-2
abundance: once
v_gene: TRBV7-3
d_gene: TRBD1
CDR3aa: CASSSTIQGKNTGELFF
CDR3nt: TGTGCCAGCAGCTCAACCATACAGGGGAAGAACACCGGGGAGCTGTTTTTT

j_gene: TRBJ2-1
abundance: -
v_gene: TRBV4-2
d_gene: TRBD1
CDR3aa: CASSQATGSYNEQFF
CDR3nt: TGTGCCAGCAGCCAAGCGACAGGGTCCTACAATGAGCAGTTCTTC

j_gene: TRBJ2-1
abundance: -
v_gene: TRBV9
d_gene: TRBD1
CDR3aa: CASSVTGQGWDEQFF
CDR3nt: TGTGCCAGCAGCGTAACGGGACAGGGTTGGGATGAGCAGTTCTTC

j_gene: TRBJ2-7
abundance: -
v_gene: TRBV5-5
d_gene: -
CDR3aa: CASSLVATFDYEQYF
CDR3nt: TGTGCCAGCAGCTTGGTAGCGACCTTTGACTACGAGCAGTACTTC

j_gene: TRBJ1-1
abundance: -
v_gene: TRBV5-4
d_gene: -
CDR3aa: CASSPTGGSTTEAFF
CDR3nt: TGTGCCAGCAGCCCCACTGGGGGGAGCACAACTGAAGCTTTCTTT